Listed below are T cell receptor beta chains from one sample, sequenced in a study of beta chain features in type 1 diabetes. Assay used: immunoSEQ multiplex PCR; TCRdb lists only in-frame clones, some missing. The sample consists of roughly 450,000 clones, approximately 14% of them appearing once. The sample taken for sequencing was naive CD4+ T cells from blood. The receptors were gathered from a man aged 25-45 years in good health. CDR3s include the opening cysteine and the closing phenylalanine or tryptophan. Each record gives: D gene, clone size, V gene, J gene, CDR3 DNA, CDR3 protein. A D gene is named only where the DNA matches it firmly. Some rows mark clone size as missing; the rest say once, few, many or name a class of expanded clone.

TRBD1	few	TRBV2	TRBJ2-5	TGTGCCAGCAGGGGGGACAGCTACCAAGAGACCCAGTACTTC	CASRGDSYQETQYF
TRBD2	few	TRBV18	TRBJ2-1	TGTGCCAGCTCACCACCGTCTAGCGGAAACAATGAGCAGTTCTTC	CASSPPSSGNNEQFF
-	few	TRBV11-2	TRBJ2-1	TGTGCCAGCAGCGGCAGTCCAAGCTCCTACAATGAGCAGTTCTTC	CASSGSPSSYNEQFF
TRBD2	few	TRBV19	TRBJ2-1	TGTGCCAGTAGTATGTTCCCTAGCGGGAGCTCCTACAATGAGCAGTTCTTC	CASSMFPSGSSYNEQFF
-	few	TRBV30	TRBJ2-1	TGTGCCTGGAACGGCAGGGTCCCCTACAATGAGCAGTTCTTC	CAWNGRVPYNEQFF
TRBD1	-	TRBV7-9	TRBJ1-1	TGTGCCAGCAGCGCCCCGGGACAGGGGGCGCAAGCTTTCTTT	CASSAPGQGAQAFF
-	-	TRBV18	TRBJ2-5	TGTGCCAGCTCCCGGGGGCGCGAAGAGACCCAGTACTTC	CASSRGREETQYF
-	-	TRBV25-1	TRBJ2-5	TGTGCCAGCAGTAACCGGGAATGGGGAGAGACCCAGTACTTC	CASSNREWGETQYF
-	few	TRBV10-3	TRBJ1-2	TGTGCCATCCACGGGGCGGACTATGGCTACACCTTC	CAIHGADYGYTF
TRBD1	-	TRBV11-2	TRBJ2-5	TGTGCCAGCAGCCACAGGGGGGTAGGGGAGACCCAGTACTTC	CASSHRGVGETQYF
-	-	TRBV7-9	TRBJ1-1	TGTGCCAGCAGCCGACAGCTGAACACTGAAGCTTTCTTT	CASSRQLNTEAFF
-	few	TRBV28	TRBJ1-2	TGTGCCAGCAGGCGGGACCTCGATTCAACCTTC	CASRRDLDSTF
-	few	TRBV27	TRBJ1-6	TGTGCCAGCAGACTATCGTCTGGCTCACCCCTCCACTTT	CASRLSSGSPLHF
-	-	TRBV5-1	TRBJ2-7	TGCGCCAGCAGCTTGGCACTGTCCCGCTCCTACGAGCAGTACTTC	CASSLALSRSYEQYF
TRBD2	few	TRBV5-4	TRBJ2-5	TGTGCCAGCAGCTCCGGGACTAGCGTCGAGACCCAGTACTTC	CASSSGTSVETQYF
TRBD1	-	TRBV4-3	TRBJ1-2	TGCGCCAGCAGCCAAGAAGACAGGGTCGGCTACACCTTC	CASSQEDRVGYTF
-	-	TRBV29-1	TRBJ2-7	TGCAGCGTTGTGGGGGCTTACGAGCAGTACTTC	CSVVGAYEQYF
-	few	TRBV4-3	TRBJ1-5	TGCGCCAGCAGCCAAGTGATCGGGGGACATCAGCCCCAGCATTTT	CASSQVIGGHQPQHF
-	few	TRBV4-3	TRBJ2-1	TGCGCCAGCAGCCAAGATCTTACAGGGAGCACAGTCAATGAGCAGTTCTTC	CASSQDLTGSTVNEQFF
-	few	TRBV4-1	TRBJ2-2	TGCGCCAGCAGTGTATCGAACACCGGGGAGCTGTTTTTT	CASSVSNTGELFF
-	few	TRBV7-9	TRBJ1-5	TGTGCCAGCAGCTGGGGGGAACAGCCCCAGCATTTT	CASSWGEQPQHF
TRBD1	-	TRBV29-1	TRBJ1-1	TGCAGCGTTCGGACAGGGCTCATGAACACTGAAGCTTTCTTT	CSVRTGLMNTEAFF
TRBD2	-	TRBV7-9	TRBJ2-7	TGTGCCAGCAGTCGGGGACTAGCGGCGCCCTACGAGCAGTACTTC	CASSRGLAAPYEQYF
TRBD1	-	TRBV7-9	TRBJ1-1	TGTGCCAGCAGCTGGGACAGGGGAGGCACTGAAGCTTTCTTT	CASSWDRGGTEAFF
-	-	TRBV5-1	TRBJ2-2	TGCGCCAGCAGCTTGGGGACATTCTCCACCGGGGAGCTGTTTTTT	CASSLGTFSTGELFF
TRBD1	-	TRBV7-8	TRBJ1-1	TGTGCCAGCAGCTTGAATGCCCCTGGACAGGGAAACACTGAAGCTTTCTTT	CASSLNAPGQGNTEAFF
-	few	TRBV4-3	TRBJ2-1	TGCGCCAGCAGCCAAGATCCCACTAGCCGTAACAATGAGCAGTTCTTC	CASSQDPTSRNNEQFF
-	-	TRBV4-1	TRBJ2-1	TGCGCCAGCAGCTTCTCCGGCTCCTACAATGAGCAGTTCTTC	CASSFSGSYNEQFF
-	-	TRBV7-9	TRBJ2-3	TGTGCCAGCAGCCGCAGAGCGGATACGCAGTATTTT	CASSRRADTQYF
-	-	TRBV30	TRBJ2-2	TGTGCCTGGAGTGTACTAACATCCGGGGAGCTGTTTTTT	CAWSVLTSGELFF
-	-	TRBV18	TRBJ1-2	TGTGCCAGCTCACCACTCCAGGACTATGGCTACACCTTC	CASSPLQDYGYTF
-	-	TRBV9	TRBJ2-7	TGTGCCAGCAGCGTAGGGAACTCCTACGAGCAGTACTTC	CASSVGNSYEQYF
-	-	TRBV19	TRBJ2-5	TGTGCCAGTAGCCTCCTGGGGGCAGAGAGAGAGACCCAGTACTTC	CASSLLGAERETQYF
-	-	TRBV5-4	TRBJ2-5	TGTGCCAGCAGTAAAGACCGGGAAGAGACCCAGTACTTC	CASSKDREETQYF
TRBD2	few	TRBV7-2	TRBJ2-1	TGTGCCAGCAGCCCGGGACTAGCGGGGTTTAATGAGCAGTTCTTC	CASSPGLAGFNEQFF
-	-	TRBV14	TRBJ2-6	TGTGCCAGCAGCCAAGTCGTGGTGTCTGGGGCCAACGTCCTGACTTTC	CASSQVVVSGANVLTF
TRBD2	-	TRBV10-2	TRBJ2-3	TGCGCCAGTAGGACTAGCAGCAGCACAGATACGCAGTATTTT	CASRTSSSTDTQYF
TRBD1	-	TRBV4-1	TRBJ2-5	TGCGCCAGCAGCCAAGACCCCCAGAGGGGGCGAGGTAGAGAGACCCAGTACTTC	CASSQDPQRGRGRETQYF
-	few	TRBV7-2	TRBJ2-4	TGTGCCAGCAGCTTAGCCCGATTGGCAGAAAACATTCAGTACTTC	CASSLARLAENIQYF
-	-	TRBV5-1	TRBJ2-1	TGCGCCAGCAGCTCACAGGGTGTAGGTGAGCAGTTCTTC	CASSSQGVGEQFF
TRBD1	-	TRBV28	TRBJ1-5	TGTGCCAGCATGTCGGCAACAGGGGGGAATCAGCCCCAGCATTTT	CASMSATGGNQPQHF
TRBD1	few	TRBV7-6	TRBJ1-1	TGTGCCAGCAGCTTGGGACAGGTAAACACTGAAGCTTTCTTT	CASSLGQVNTEAFF
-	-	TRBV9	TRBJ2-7	TGTGCCAGCAGCGTAACCCCGGGAGCCTACGAGCAGTACTTC	CASSVTPGAYEQYF
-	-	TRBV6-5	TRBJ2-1	TGTGCCAGCAGTTACCTCACCGGGTGGCGCGAGCAGTTCTTC	CASSYLTGWREQFF
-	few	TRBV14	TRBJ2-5	TGTGCCAGCAGCCAAGCCATCACCTTGGCCCAGTACTTC	CASSQAITLAQYF
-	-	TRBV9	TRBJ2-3	TGTGCCAGCAGCGTAGCTCTTTGGTCGGGCGGGAGCACAGATACGCAGTATTTT	CASSVALWSGGSTDTQYF
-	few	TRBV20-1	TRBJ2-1	TGCAGTGTCCAGGGACGCCAGTTCTTC	CSVQGRQFF
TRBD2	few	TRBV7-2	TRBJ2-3	TGTGCCAGCAGCTTCGGGAGGGCCGCTGGCACAGATACGCAGTATTTT	CASSFGRAAGTDTQYF
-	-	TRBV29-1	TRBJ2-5	TGCAGCGTTGAACTGGTGGCAGGGAGTATCGAGACCCAGTACTTC	CSVELVAGSIETQYF
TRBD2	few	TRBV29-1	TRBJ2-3	TGCAGCGCTGGGGGCCATAGCGGGAGAGGAGATACGCAGTATTTT	CSAGGHSGRGDTQYF